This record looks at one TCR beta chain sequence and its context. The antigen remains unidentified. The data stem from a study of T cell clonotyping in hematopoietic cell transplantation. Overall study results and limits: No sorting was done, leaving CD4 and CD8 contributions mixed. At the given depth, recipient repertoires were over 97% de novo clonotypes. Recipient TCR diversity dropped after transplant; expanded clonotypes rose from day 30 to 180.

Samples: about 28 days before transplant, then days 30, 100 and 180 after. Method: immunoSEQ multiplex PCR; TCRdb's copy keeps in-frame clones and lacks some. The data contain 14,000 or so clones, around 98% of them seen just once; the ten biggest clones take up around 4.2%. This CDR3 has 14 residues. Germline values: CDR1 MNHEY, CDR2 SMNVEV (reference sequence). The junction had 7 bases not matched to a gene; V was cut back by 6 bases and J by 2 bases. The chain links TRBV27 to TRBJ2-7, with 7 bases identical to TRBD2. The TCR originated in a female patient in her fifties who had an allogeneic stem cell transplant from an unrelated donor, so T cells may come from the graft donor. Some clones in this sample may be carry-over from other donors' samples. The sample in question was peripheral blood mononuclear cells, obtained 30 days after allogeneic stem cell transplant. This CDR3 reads CASRGLGGTYEQYF. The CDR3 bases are TGTGCCAGCAGGGGGCTCGGGGGGACCTACGAGCAGTACTTC.